What follows are 26 T cell receptor beta chains derived from one specimen sequenced in a study of T-cell memory formation after mild COVID-19 (dated by TCRdb to the early 2020s). The library was obtained by 5' RACE. Sequencing took place on an Illumina NovaSeq 6000. Using fastp trimming at Q25 and MiXCR clonotype assembly, TCRdb reanalyzed the public sequencing data and kept in-frame beta chains. Rows merge per CDR3 protein into single entries with the most common DNA and genes. The sample yields tens of thousands of distinct CDR3 sequences; over 10% were counted once. Roughly 27% of the sample is in the top ten clones. Sequenced: PBMCs or a T cell subset sorted from them (not recorded which). These receptors came from a man aged 18 to 35 who had mild COVID-19 (a few samples of this study predate the infection). The sample titles of this study are shuffled in the database, so cell type and time point are left out; the donor was told from shared clones.

This clonotype was counted many times. This chain connects TRBV30 to TRBJ1-1, with unresolved D. Germline V CDR1 and CDR2: GTSNPN, SVGIG (reference sequence). Trimming stripped 3 bases from V and 1 base from J, with 15 bases between. The CDR3 runs 15 residues. CDR3 residues: CAWRIGESANTEAFF. The CDR3, as DNA: TGTGCCTGGAGGATAGGAGAATCGGCGAACACTGAAGCTTTCTTT.

This clonotype was observed many times. The V call is TRBV19, the J call TRBJ2-1, with D tentatively TRBD1 (5 bases). V was cut by 4 bases and J by 15 bases, with 16 bases left in between. There are 12 residues in the CDR3. Per the germline V gene, CDR1 is LNHDA and CDR2 is SQIVND (reference sequence). The CDR3 nucleotides are TGTGCCAGTAGTAATCCTCTAGGGGCTCCGTTCTTC. Amino acids: CASSNPLGAPFF.

This clonotype showed up many times. The chain is built from TRBV7-2 and TRBJ2-7, with unresolved D. The CDR3 spans 13 residues. The V gene's germline CDR1 is SGHTA and CDR2 FQGNSA. Trimming left V 6 bases short and J 6 bases short, with 15 bases between. CDR3 residues: CASSEGPLSEQYV. CDR3 DNA: TGTGCCAGCAGTGAAGGCCCCCTTTCCGAGCAGTACGTC.

The table lists this clonotype with many counts. V gene TRBV7-2 combines with J gene TRBJ1-2; possible D gene TRBD1, 6 bases. This CDR3 is built from 14 residues. CDR1 and CDR2 (germline): SGHTA, FQGNSA. V was trimmed by 5 bases and J by 4 bases, leaving 14 bases between them. CDR3 in amino acids: CASSPRTVRYGYTF. The DNA for the CDR3 is TGTGCCAGCAGCCCCCGGACAGTGCGCTATGGCTACACCTTC.

This clonotype was counted at least ten times. The gene calls are TRBV5-1 and TRBJ2-1; the match to TRBD1 covers 8 bases. With V trimmed by 7 bases and J by 1 base, 1 base remained unmatched. Germline CDR1 is SGHRS and CDR2 is YFSETQ. CDR3 length: 13 amino acids. The CDR3 DNA reads TGCGCCAGCGGACAGGGATCCTACAATGAGCAGTTCTTC. The encoded protein is CASGQGSYNEQFF. Together with reference TRBV5-1 and TRBJ2-1, the CDR3 gives the full variable domain: KAGVTQTPRYLIKTRGQQVTLSCSPISGHRSVSWYQQTPGQGLQFLFEYFSETQRNKGNFPGRFSGRQFSNSRSEMNVSTLELGDSALYLCASGQGSYNEQFFGPGTRLTVL.

This clonotype was detected ten times or more. The rearrangement joins TRBV29-1 to TRBJ2-5, with 7 bases lining up with TRBD1. Per germline, CDR1 SQVTM and CDR2 ANQGSEA. The junction had 3 bases not matched to a gene; V was cut back by 6 bases and J by 2 bases. This CDR3 contains 12 residues. The CDR3 is CSVGDRQETQYF. The CDR3 DNA reads TGCAGCGTAGGGGACAGACAAGAGACCCAGTACTTC.

This clonotype was recorded at least ten times. The chain has TRBV18 and TRBJ1-1, with 8 bases identical to TRBD1. Looked up from germline, CDR1 is KGHSH and CDR2 is LQKENI. The junction had 1 base not matched to a gene; V was cut back by 0 bases and J by 1 base. The CDR3 is 15 amino acids. Written as DNA, the CDR3 is TGTGCCAGCTCACCACCGGGGACAGGGAACACTGAAGCTTTCTTT. Translated: CASSPPGTGNTEAFF.

This clonotype was detected a few times. The gene calls are TRBV20-1 and TRBJ2-3, with TRBD1 as a possible D gene (6 bases). This CDR3 region has 16 residues. V dropped 0 bases and J dropped 0 bases, with 13 bases sitting between them. Germline CDR1 reads DFQATT; CDR2 reads SNEGSKA (reference sequence). The CDR3 loop is CSARDVSRGSTDTQYF. CDR3 in DNA: TGCAGTGCTAGAGATGTTTCCAGGGGAAGCACAGATACGCAGTATTTT.

This clonotype was seen repeatedly, ten times or more. J is TRBJ2-7 and V is TRBV12-3 or TRBV12-4; D is unresolved. V lost 3 bases, J lost 2 bases, and 5 bases lay in between. CDR3 length: 12 amino acids. The CDR3 DNA reads TGTGCCAGCAGTTTTAACACCTACGAGCAGTACGTC. It specifies CASSFNTYEQYV.

The sample holds many counts of this clonotype. This chain joins TRBV9 and TRBJ1-4, with TRBD1 matching 7 bases. The CDR3 sequence is 15 residues long. J lost 4 bases, V lost 4 bases, and 7 bases had no gene match. Germline CDR1 SGDLS, CDR2 YYNGEE. Here the CDR3 DNA reads TGTGCCAGCAGCCCCAGGGGGAGGGATAATGAAAAACTGTTTTTT. It codes for CASSPRGRDNEKLFF.

The sample holds many counts of this clonotype. This sequence joins TRBV20-1 and TRBJ1-2; D is uncertain. Germline CDR1 reads DFQATT; CDR2 reads SNEGSKA (reference sequence). The CDR3 extends over 13 amino acids. V was trimmed by 1 base and J by 2 bases, leaving 8 bases between them. In DNA form, the CDR3 reads TGCAGTGCTAGAGTAGGCGGGAACTATGGCTACACCTTC. Amino acids: CSARVGGNYGYTF.

This clonotype showed up many times. The rearrangement uses TRBV20-1 and TRBJ1-5, with 10 bases matching TRBD1. V trimming: 6 bases; J trimming: 5 bases; junction bases outside the gene matches: 4. The CDR3 is made up of 13 amino acids. Looked up from germline, CDR1 is DFQATT and CDR2 is SNEGSKA (reference sequence). The chain's CDR3 is CSARQGAYQPQHF. Here the CDR3 DNA reads TGCAGTGCCAGACAGGGGGCGTATCAGCCCCAGCATTTT.

V usage is TRBV24-1 and J usage is TRBJ2-1, with D perhaps TRBD1 (5 bases). V lost 4 bases and J 7 bases, leaving 16 bases between the germline ends. Germline V lookup: CDR1 KGHDR, CDR2 SFDVKD. There are 15 residues in the CDR3. The CDR3 region is CATSEPRQSRNEQFF. As DNA, the CDR3 is TGTGCCACCAGTGAGCCCAGACAGTCGCGGAATGAGCAGTTCTTC.

There are many counts of this clonotype. This chain links TRBV28 with TRBJ2-3; no clear D. From germline, CDR1 is MDHEN and CDR2 SYDVKM. Trimming removed 6 bases at V and 2 bases at J, with 15 bases between. The CDR3 totals 15 residues. The CDR3 spells CASSSPRWDTDTQYF. CDR3 DNA sequence: TGTGCCAGCAGCTCGCCGAGGTGGGACACAGATACGCAGTATTTT. Drawing the rest from reference TRBV28 and TRBJ2-3, the complete variable domain is DVKVTQSSRYLVKRTGEKVFLECVQDMDHENMFWYRQDPGLGLRLIYFSYDVKMKEKGDIPEGYSVSREKKERFSLILESASTNQTSMYLCASSSPRWDTDTQYFGPGTRLTVL.

This clonotype was found many times. This sequence joins TRBV2 and TRBJ2-1; D is unresolved. Germline V gene data show CDR1 as SNHLY and CDR2 as FYNNEI. This CDR3 is built from 12 residues. Trimming removed 5 bases at V and 12 bases at J, with 14 bases between. CDR3: CASSSSDVGQFF. As DNA, the CDR3 is TGTGCCAGCAGTTCGTCGGACGTAGGGCAGTTCTTC.

This clonotype has at least ten counts. V usage is TRBV7-2 and J usage is TRBJ2-5, with D possibly being TRBD1 or TRBD2 (5 bases each). CDR1 is SGHTA and CDR2 is FQGNSA in the germline V gene. The CDR3 consists of 14 residues. Trimming took 1 base from V and 0 from J, leaving 6 bases between them. DNA for the CDR3: TGTGCCAGCAGCTTAGGGGGGTACCAAGAGACCCAGTACTTC. It specifies CASSLGGYQETQYF.

The chain recombines TRBV24-1 with TRBJ2-1, with 8 positions matching TRBD2. CDR3 length equals 14 residues. V lost 9 bases to trimming and J lost 7 bases; unmatched junction nucleotides: 10. Germline V CDR1 and CDR2: KGHDR, SFDVKD. CDR3 loop: CATQDGGGLNEQFF. The CDR3 DNA sequence: TGTGCCACCCAGGACGGGGGGGGCTTGAATGAGCAGTTCTTC.

The V and J genes are TRBV11-1 and TRBJ2-7; TRBD1 matches at 9 bases. Germline lookup yields CDR1 SGHAT and CDR2 FQDESV (reference sequence). The CDR3 has 14 residues. The V segment lost 8 bases and the J segment 6 bases; nucleotides outside the gene matches: 11. The CDR3 DNA is TGTGCCAGCGGAGTGGACAGGGGAGTTGGCGAGCAGTACTTC. Its translation is CASGVDRGVGEQYF.

This clonotype was detected ten times or more. The chain joins TRBV2 to TRBJ2-5; D gene uncertain. Germline V lookup: CDR1 SNHLY, CDR2 FYNNEI. V was shortened by 3 bases and J by 4 bases, with 9 bases between the two germline ends. The CDR3 is made up of 13 amino acids. DNA of the CDR3: TGTGCCAGCAGTGATGTGGGTGCAGAGACCCAGTACTTC. This encodes CASSDVGAETQYF.

Many counts were recorded for this clonotype. J is TRBJ1-2 and V is TRBV7-9, with D tentatively TRBD1 (6 bases). The germline CDR1 and CDR2 sequences are SEHNR and FQNEAQ (reference sequence). The CDR3 contains 14 residues. V dropped 5 bases and J dropped 2 bases, with 12 bases sitting between them. The CDR3 nucleotides read TGTGCCAGCAGCCAATCGGGGGGCAACTATGGCTACACCTTC. It codes for CASSQSGGNYGYTF. Full variable domain (rest looked up from reference TRBV7-9 and TRBJ1-2): DTGVSQNPRHKITKRGQNVTFRCDPISEHNRLYWYRQTLGQGPEFLTYFQNEAQLEKSRLLSDRFSAERPKGSFSTLEIQRTEQGDSAMYLCASSQSGGNYGYTFGSGTRLTVV.

This clonotype was counted many times. The chain is built from TRBV20-1 and TRBJ2-5; 9 bases are shared with TRBD2. CDR1 is DFQATT and CDR2 is SNEGSKA in the germline V gene (reference sequence). The CDR3 has 17 amino acids. V lost 3 bases, J lost 5 bases, and 16 bases stayed unmatched. CDR3 nucleotides: TGCAGTGCTAGCCCCGAGTACCTGCGGGGGGGGCAGGAGACCCAGTACTTC. This codes for CSASPEYLRGGQETQYF.

This clonotype ranks as medium-sized. This sequence joins TRBV6-2 or TRBV6-3 and TRBJ2-7, with D uncertain. There are 12 residues in the CDR3. The V end lost 6 bases, the J end lost 4 bases, and 10 bases lay between the germline ends. Germline V gene data show CDR1 as MNHEY and CDR2 as SVGEGT. DNA for the CDR3: TGTGCCAGCAGCAGAGCGAGTTACGAGCAGTACGTC. Its translation: CASSRASYEQYV.

This clonotype was found many times. This chain uses TRBV25-1 with TRBJ2-7; 9 bases fit TRBD1. The CDR3 is 15 residues long. The V gene end was trimmed by 3 bases and the J gene end by 2 bases; junction bases not matched to a gene: 5. Germline CDR1 is MGHDK and CDR2 is SYGVNS. The CDR3 loop is CASSDHGDRAYEQYF. For the CDR3, the DNA is TGTGCCAGCAGTGATCATGGGGACAGGGCCTACGAGCAGTACTTC.

This clonotype has at least ten counts. The chain joins TRBV5-8 to TRBJ2-4, with no clear D. The CDR3 has 13 residues. Per germline, CDR1 SGHTS and CDR2 YDEGEE. The germline V and J ends were trimmed by 0 bases and 1 base, with 2 bases remaining between them. Written as DNA, the CDR3 is TGTGCCAGCAGCTTGGAGGCCAAAAACATTCAGTACTTC. Its translation is CASSLEAKNIQYF.

CDR3 sequence: CASNTPGQGYTF. CDR3 sequence (DNA): TGTGCCAGCAATACACCGGGTCAAGGCTACACCTTC. This chain links TRBV12-3 or TRBV12-4 with TRBJ1-2; D not resolved. The V gene lost 7 bases and the J gene lost 8 bases, with 14 bases spanning the gap. The CDR3 sequence is 12 residues long.

This clonotype showed up many times. V is TRBV11-3 and J is TRBJ1-1, with 7 bases fitting TRBD1. The CDR3 covers 13 residues. Germline lookup yields CDR1 SGHNT and CDR2 YENEEA. Trimming cost V 1 base and J 11 bases; bases outside gene matches: 7. CDR3 coding DNA: TGTGCCAGCAGCTTAGGGCCGGACAGGCCGGCTTTCTTT. Translated, it gives CASSLGPDRPAFF.